This T cell receptor (beta chain) comes out of a study of cytomegalovirus exposure and HLA in healthy donors. Study-wide points: TCR clusters originating in the first cohort tended to co-occur in the roughly 110 validation repertoires, according to a later analysis. There were a few CMV-associated chains whose specificity for CMV antigens was confirmed in vitro. There were over 150 TCR beta chains listed as cytomegalovirus-associated.

Among the 90 to 150 subjects of the validation cohort, separate from the 666-subject first cohort, were the donors. The CDR3 covers 16 residues. The V gene's germline CDR1 is SGHNT and CDR2 YYREEE (reference sequence). J gave up 1 base and V 10 bases, and 14 bases lay outside the gene matches. Details on this clone: As yet, its antigen is unknown.

Only in-frame clones appear in the TCRdb table, and some are missing; sequencing was by immunoSEQ multiplex PCR. The table includes around 45,000 clones, more than 85% detected once. V gene TRBV5-4 combines with J gene TRBJ2-1; the match to TRBD2 covers 7 bases. This receptor was obtained from a man between 18 and 35 years old in good health and CMV-seronegative. Sequenced material: PBMCs. In DNA, the CDR3 is TGTGCCGCCGCTCCCAATAGCGGGCTTTCCTACAATGAGCAGTTCTTC. Its translation: CAAAPNSGLSYNEQFF. Supplemented by reference TRBV5-4 and TRBJ2-1, the full variable domain reads ETGVTQSPTHLIKTRGQQVTLRCSSQSGHNTVSWYQQALGQGPQFIFQYYREEENGRGNFPPRFSGLQFPNYSSELNVNALELDDSALYLCAAAPNSGLSYNEQFFGPGTRLTVL.